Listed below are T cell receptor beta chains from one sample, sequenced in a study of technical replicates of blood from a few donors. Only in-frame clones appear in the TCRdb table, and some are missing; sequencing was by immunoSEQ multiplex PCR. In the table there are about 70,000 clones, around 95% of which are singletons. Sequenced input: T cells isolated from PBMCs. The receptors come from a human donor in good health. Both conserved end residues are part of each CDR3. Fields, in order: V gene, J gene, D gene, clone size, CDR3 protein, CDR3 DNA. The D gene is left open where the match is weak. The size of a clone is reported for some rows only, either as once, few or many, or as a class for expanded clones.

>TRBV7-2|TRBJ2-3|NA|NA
CASSLSGSTDTQYF
TGTGCCAGCAGCTTAAGCGGGAGCACAGATACGCAGTATTTT
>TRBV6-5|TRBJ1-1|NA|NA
CASSYRGYTEAFF
TGTGCCAGCAGTTACAGAGGGTACACTGAAGCTTTCTTT
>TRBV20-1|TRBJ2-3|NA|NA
CSATSTDTQYF
TGCAGTGCTACTAGCACAGATACGCAGTATTTT
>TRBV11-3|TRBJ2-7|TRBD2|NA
CASSLGVSGGEQYF
TGTGCCAGCAGCTTAGGAGTGTCCGGGGGGGAGCAGTACTTC
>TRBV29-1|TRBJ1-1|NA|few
CSVEAVNTEAFF
TGCAGCGTTGAAGCAGTTAACACTGAAGCTTTCTTT
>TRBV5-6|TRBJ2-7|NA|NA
CASSLGDGDYEQYF
TGTGCCAGCAGCTTGGGTGACGGGGACTACGAGCAGTACTTC
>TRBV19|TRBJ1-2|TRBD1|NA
CASSIDGTGTAGYTF
TGTGCCAGTAGTATAGATGGGACAGGGACAGCGGGCTACACCTTC
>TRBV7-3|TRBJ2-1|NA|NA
CASSLTASYNEQFF
TGTGCCAGCAGCTTAACGGCTTCATACAATGAGCAGTTCTTC
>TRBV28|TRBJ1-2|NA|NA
CASSLGGNNYGYTF
TGTGCCAGCAGTTTAGGGGGCAATAACTATGGCTACACCTTC
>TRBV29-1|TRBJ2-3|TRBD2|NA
CSVGVLAATDTQYF
TGCAGCGTTGGGGTCCTAGCGGCCACAGATACGCAGTATTTT
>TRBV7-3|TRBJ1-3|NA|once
CASSLSRGAGNTIYF
TGTGCCAGCAGCTTATCCCGGGGGGCTGGAAACACCATATATTTT
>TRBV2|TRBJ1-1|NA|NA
CASRATFKRDTEDTEAFF
TGTGCCAGCAGAGCCACGTTTAAAAGGGATACGGAGGACACTGAAGCTTTCTTT
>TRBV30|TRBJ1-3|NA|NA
CAWTWGGRNTIYF
TGTGCCTGGACGTGGGGGGGTAGAAACACCATATATTTT
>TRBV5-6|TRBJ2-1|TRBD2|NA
CASSFTRLAGGPLREQFF
TGTGCCAGCAGCTTTACGAGACTAGCGGGAGGGCCGCTCCGGGAGCAGTTCTTC
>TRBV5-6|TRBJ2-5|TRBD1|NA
CASSPPGQEETQYF
TGTGCCAGCAGCCCTCCGGGACAGGAAGAGACCCAGTACTTC
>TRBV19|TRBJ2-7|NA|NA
CASSMGAISSYEQYF
TGTGCCAGTAGTATGGGAGCGATAAGCTCCTACGAGCAGTACTTC
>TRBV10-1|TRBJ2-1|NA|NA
CASSDGSQRDEQFF
TGCGCCAGCAGTGATGGTTCCCAGAGGGATGAGCAGTTCTTC
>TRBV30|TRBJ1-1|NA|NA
CAWRGVAHTEAFF
TGTGCCTGGAGGGGTGTAGCCCACACTGAAGCTTTCTTT
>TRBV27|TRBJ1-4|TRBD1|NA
CASSSSTTGGLTNEKLFF
TGTGCCAGCAGTTCATCAACGACAGGGGGCCTGACTAATGAAAAACTGTTTTTT
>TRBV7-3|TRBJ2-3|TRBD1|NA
CASSLWRQGTDTQYF
TGTGCCAGCAGCTTATGGCGACAGGGAACAGATACGCAGTATTTT
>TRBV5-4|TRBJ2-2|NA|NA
CASSWEAGTYHTGELFF
TGTGCCAGCAGCTGGGAAGCCGGGACATACCACACCGGGGAGCTGTTTTTT
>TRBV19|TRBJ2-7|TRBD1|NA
CASGRDRETEQYF
TGTGCCAGTGGGCGGGACAGGGAAACCGAGCAGTACTTC
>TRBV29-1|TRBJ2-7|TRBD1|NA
CSVRYPGTATYEQYF
TGCAGCGTTAGATACCCCGGGACAGCAACCTACGAGCAGTACTTC